The sequence of this T cell receptor (beta chain) was determined in a study of identical twins (dated by TCRdb to 2016 to 2017). Broadly, across the study: To test whether fetal clonotypes persist, the study used deep sequencing on TCR alpha and beta repertoires from monozygotic twins, unrelated adults of various ages, and cord blood. To rule out contamination, the twin experiments were replicated at different times with different library preparation protocols.

Library preparation was by 5' RACE. Sequencing relied on an Illumina HiSeq 2000. A universal primer binding site was introduced by template switching, and a unique molecular identifier was present in the final cDNA, enabling accurate counting of TCR cDNA molecules. First-strand cDNA for TCR alpha and beta chains was synthesized from specific primers in the conserved constant-segment region. To control for contamination, every cDNA library was double barcoded, receiving both a SMART-Mk sample barcode and Illumina barcodes. Two successive PCR steps introduced TruSeq adapter sequences along with Illumina sample barcodes. The TCR alpha and beta cDNA libraries were sequenced on the Illumina HiSeq platform using custom primers. The paper's data handling went like this. Unique molecular identifiers were extracted from raw reads with MiGEC, and CDR3 positions were determined with MiXCR. Recombination models were inferred per individual with the repgenHMM and IGoR tools using an EM algorithm. Shared clonotype analysis was performed with the tcR package in R, normalizing sharing by the product of cloneset sizes. To study raw recombination without the effects of thymic and clonal selection, out-of-frame nonproductive sequences were analyzed. TCRdb trimmed public reads at Q25 via fastp, called clones via MiXCR and kept in-frame beta chains. CDR3 protein sequences are deduplicated, and each keeps its most common genes and DNA. TCRdb's processing, not the study's, gives the V and J calls here. This sample is represented by 690,000 or so distinct CDR3 sequences; 8% to 9% of them were singletons. 0.75% to 1% of the sample is held by the ten biggest clonotypes.

Every donor was a healthy Caucasian. The twin cohort consisted of three pairs of female monozygotic twins, all aged about 18 to 29 years. Peripheral blood mononuclear cells were the source from which RNA for the TCR libraries was isolated. Overall study outcomes, separate from this receptor: Compared with coincidental sharing between unrelated individuals, an excess of low generation-probability sequences was observed among out-of-frame TCR alpha sequences shared between twins. In monozygotic twins, out-of-frame TCR alpha sharing was systematically underestimated by recombination models, although the models agreed with sharing between unrelated individuals. Because the same donors could not be followed over many years, the conclusions depended on cross-sectional statistical analysis. Excess twin sharing in beta out-of-frame sequences was weaker because fewer shared sequences lowered the signal-to-noise ratio. Fewer insertions were carried by abundant cord blood beta clonotypes; a weaker similar trend was observed in young adult naive repertoires, while no such trend was observed in memory repertoires. Zero-insertion analyses could be partly confounded by invariant T cells such as MAIT and iNKT, although diverse VJ usage argued against such confounding for most clonotypes.

Spanning cysteine to phenylalanine, the CDR3 consists of 16 amino acids. Just CDR3 DNA is preserved here, 48 bases in frame from base 1. Sequences SGHRS (CDR1) and YFSETQ (CDR2) are obtained from the germline V gene. Ends trimmed: V by 2 bases, J by 5 bases; bases unmatched to a gene: 9. This clonotype was detected many times. Its recognized antigen is unknown. No much larger clone exists at a distance of one base, and base qualities are not known. The sample was also linked to a second study, of yellow fever vaccine responses in identical twins. As that second study puts it: The T cell response to vaccination in identical twins was reported by the authors to appear partly convergent and partly personalized. In the study, vaccine-responding T cell clones were precisely tracked in identical twins.

The specimen was PBMCs. The chain was built from TRBV5-1 and TRBJ2-5; 10 central bases correspond to TRBD2. The source of this sequence is a woman younger than 35 in good health. CDR3 reads: CASSFGTSAWRETQYF. DNA sequence: TGCGCCAGCAGCTTCGGGACTAGCGCTTGGAGGGAGACCCAGTACTTC.